The entry that follows covers one T cell receptor beta chain sequence. The antigen is unknown. Sample-barcoded 5' priming and a J-beta primer mix drove a second PCR of roughly 6 to 12 cycles. Via MiXCR, TCRdb re-called the 5' RACE reads, giving one row per CDR3 protein. The sample yields some 780,000 distinct CDR3 sequences, 45% to 70% seen once. The germline gives CDR1 SGHAT, CDR2 FQDESV (reference sequence). V was cut by 5 bases and J by 3 bases, with 16 bases left in between. CDR3 size: 16 residues. This entry is derived from a study of blood T cells in healthy people across ages. The study's findings and limits: The long-lived group displayed more naive CD4+ cells, plus higher diversity, than the aged donors did.

The J gene is TRBJ1-4, the V gene TRBV11-1; D not certain. The clonotype comes from a man aged 35 to 55 in good health. Sample: blood. DNA of the CDR3: TGTGCCAGCAGCCCTTCAAGTGCCGGTCCTAATGAAAAACTGTTTTTT. It encodes CASSPSSAGPNEKLFF.